The present T cell receptor beta chain was sequenced within a study of shared clonotypes between healthy human individuals. Ten immunoSEQ deep assay plates held the unsorted PBMC DNA. The protocol was immunoSEQ multiplex PCR, while the TCRdb copy is restricted to in-frame clones and leaves out a portion. The sample includes approximately 470,000 clones, more than 65% of them seen just once. Germline V CDR1 and CDR2: SGHTA, FQGNSA. Trimming cost V 4 bases and J 1 base, with 7 bases left between them. The CDR3 is 13 residues long. The sequence was obtained from a woman aged 35 to 49 in good health. Some clones in this sample may be carry-over from other donors' samples. The chain links TRBV7-2 to TRBJ1-1; D is unclear. What was sequenced was PBMCs. The CDR3 region is CASSYGWNTEAFF. The CDR3 DNA is TGTGCCAGCAGCTATGGTTGGAACACTGAAGCTTTCTTT.